The rows below give T cell receptor beta chains drawn from one sample of a study of cytomegalovirus exposure and HLA in healthy donors. Sequencing used immunoSEQ multiplex PCR; TCRdb keeps in-frame clones, though not all of them. Of under 250,000 clones in the sample, 75% to 90% are singletons; the top ten hold roughly 5.5%. Specimen: PBMCs. All receptors come from a woman younger than 30 in good health and CMV-seronegative. The CDR3 runs from the conserved cysteine through the conserved F or W. Fields, in order: clone size, D gene, J gene, V gene, CDR3 protein, CDR3 DNA. D genes are given only for firm matches. Not all rows give a size; the values are once, few, many and, for expanded clones, a class.

clone_size: NA
d_call: NA
j_call: TRBJ2-7
v_call: TRBV6-1
cdr3_aa: CASRVQAMHEQYF
cdr3_nt: TGTGCCAGCAGGGTACAGGCTATGCACGAGCAGTACTTC

clone_size: NA
d_call: TRBD1
j_call: TRBJ2-7
v_call: TRBV9
cdr3_aa: CASSATGSGEQYF
cdr3_nt: TGTGCCAGCAGCGCGACAGGGTCCGGCGAGCAGTACTTC

clone_size: NA
d_call: TRBD1
j_call: TRBJ2-1
v_call: TRBV5-1
cdr3_aa: CASSRRDRGDDEQFF
cdr3_nt: TGCGCCAGCAGCCGTAGGGACAGGGGAGACGATGAGCAGTTCTTC

clone_size: once
d_call: NA
j_call: TRBJ2-7
v_call: TRBV6-7
cdr3_aa: CASSYPLCSYEQYF
cdr3_nt: TGTGCCAGCAGTTACCCCCTCTGCTCCTACGAGCAGTACTTC

clone_size: NA
d_call: TRBD1
j_call: TRBJ1-5
v_call: TRBV30
cdr3_aa: CAWSPGGGHQPQHF
cdr3_nt: TGTGCCTGGAGTCCAGGGGGCGGACATCAGCCCCAGCATTTT

clone_size: NA
d_call: NA
j_call: TRBJ1-4
v_call: TRBV28
cdr3_aa: CASRTANEKLFF
cdr3_nt: TGTGCCAGCAGGACAGCCAATGAAAAACTGTTTTTT

clone_size: NA
d_call: TRBD2
j_call: TRBJ2-7
v_call: TRBV5-1
cdr3_aa: CASSFTSGTYEQYF
cdr3_nt: TGCGCCAGCAGCTTCACTAGCGGCACCTACGAGCAGTACTTC

clone_size: NA
d_call: NA
j_call: TRBJ1-3
v_call: TRBV5-1
cdr3_aa: CASRPRESGNTIYF
cdr3_nt: TGCGCCAGCAGACCCCGCGAAAGTGGAAACACCATATATTTT

clone_size: NA
d_call: NA
j_call: TRBJ2-7
v_call: TRBV13
cdr3_aa: CASSLGSSVYEQYF
cdr3_nt: TGTGCCAGCAGTCTAGGGAGCAGTGTTTACGAGCAGTACTTC

clone_size: NA
d_call: NA
j_call: TRBJ1-5
v_call: TRBV2
cdr3_aa: CASSALGPTSNQPQHF
cdr3_nt: TGTGCCAGCAGTGCTCTCGGGCCAACTAGCAATCAGCCCCAGCATTTT

clone_size: NA
d_call: TRBD1
j_call: TRBJ1-2
v_call: TRBV15
cdr3_aa: CATSAHRGGGYTF
cdr3_nt: TGTGCCACCAGCGCCCACAGGGGGGGAGGCTACACCTTC

clone_size: NA
d_call: NA
j_call: TRBJ2-1
v_call: TRBV9
cdr3_aa: CASSPEGGNEQFF
cdr3_nt: TGTGCCAGCAGCCCAGAAGGGGGGAATGAGCAGTTCTTC

clone_size: NA
d_call: TRBD1
j_call: TRBJ2-2
v_call: TRBV28
cdr3_aa: CASSSPVTGFAGELFF
cdr3_nt: TGTGCCAGCAGTTCCCCTGTGACAGGGTTCGCCGGGGAGCTGTTTTTT

clone_size: few
d_call: TRBD2
j_call: TRBJ2-7
v_call: TRBV4-1
cdr3_aa: CASSPQTSGTYEQYF
cdr3_nt: TGCGCCAGCAGCCCCCAGACTAGCGGGACCTACGAGCAGTACTTC

clone_size: NA
d_call: NA
j_call: TRBJ1-2
v_call: TRBV18
cdr3_aa: CASSPLEGDYGYTF
cdr3_nt: TGTGCCAGCTCACCATTGGAAGGAGACTATGGCTACACCTTC

clone_size: NA
d_call: NA
j_call: TRBJ2-3
v_call: TRBV27
cdr3_aa: CASSFGTSTDTQYF
cdr3_nt: TGTGCCAGCAGTTTCGGGACTAGCACAGATACGCAGTATTTT

clone_size: NA
d_call: TRBD1
j_call: TRBJ2-1
v_call: TRBV6-5
cdr3_aa: CASSYVGTGYRGEQFF
cdr3_nt: TGTGCCAGCAGTTATGTCGGGACAGGGTATCGGGGTGAGCAGTTCTTC

clone_size: few
d_call: NA
j_call: TRBJ1-1
v_call: TRBV19
cdr3_aa: CATRPPGATTEAFF
cdr3_nt: TGTGCCACTCGACCCCCGGGGGCAACCACTGAAGCTTTCTTT

clone_size: NA
d_call: NA
j_call: TRBJ1-5
v_call: TRBV6-5
cdr3_aa: CASSPGLNNQPQHF
cdr3_nt: TGTGCCAGCAGTCCCGGACTTAACAATCAGCCCCAGCATTTT

clone_size: NA
d_call: TRBD2
j_call: TRBJ2-5
v_call: TRBV4-1
cdr3_aa: CASSQRTPGTSGRGTQETQYF
cdr3_nt: TGCGCCAGCAGCCAACGAACACCCGGGACTAGCGGGAGAGGAACGCAAGAGACCCAGTACTTC